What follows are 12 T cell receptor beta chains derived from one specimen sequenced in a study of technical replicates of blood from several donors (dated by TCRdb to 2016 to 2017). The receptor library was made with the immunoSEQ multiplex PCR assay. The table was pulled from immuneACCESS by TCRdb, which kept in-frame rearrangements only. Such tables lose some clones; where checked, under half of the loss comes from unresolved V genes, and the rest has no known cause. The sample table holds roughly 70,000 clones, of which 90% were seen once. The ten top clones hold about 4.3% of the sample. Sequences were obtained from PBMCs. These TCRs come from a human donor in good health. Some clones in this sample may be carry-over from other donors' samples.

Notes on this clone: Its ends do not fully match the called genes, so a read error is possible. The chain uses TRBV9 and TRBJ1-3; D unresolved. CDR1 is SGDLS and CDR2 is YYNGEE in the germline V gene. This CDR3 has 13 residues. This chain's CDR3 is CASSFRPGDTIYF. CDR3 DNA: TGTGCCAGCAGCTTCCGCCCTGGAGACACCATATATTTT.

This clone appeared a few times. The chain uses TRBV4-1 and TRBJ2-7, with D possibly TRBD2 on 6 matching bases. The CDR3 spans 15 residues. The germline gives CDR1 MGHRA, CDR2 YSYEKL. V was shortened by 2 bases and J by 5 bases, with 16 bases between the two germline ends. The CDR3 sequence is CASSQPFGGFDEQYF. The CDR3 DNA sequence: TGCGCCAGCAGCCAACCGTTCGGGGGTTTCGACGAGCAGTACTTC.

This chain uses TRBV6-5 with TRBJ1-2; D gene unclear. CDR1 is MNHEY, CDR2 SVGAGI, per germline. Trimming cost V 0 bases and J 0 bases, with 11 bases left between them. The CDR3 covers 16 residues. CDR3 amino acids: CASSYSINRANYGYTF. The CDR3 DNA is TGTGCCAGCAGTTACTCGATAAACAGAGCTAACTATGGCTACACCTTC.

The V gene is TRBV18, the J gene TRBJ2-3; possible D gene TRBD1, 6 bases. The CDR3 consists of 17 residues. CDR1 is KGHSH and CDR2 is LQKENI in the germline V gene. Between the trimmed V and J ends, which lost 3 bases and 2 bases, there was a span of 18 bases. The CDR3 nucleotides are TGTGCCAGCTCACCGATGGGACACGACCTATACACAGATACGCAGTATTTT. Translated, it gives CASSPMGHDLYTDTQYF. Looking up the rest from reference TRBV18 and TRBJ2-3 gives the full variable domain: NAGVMQNPRHLVRRRGQEARLRCSPMKGHSHVYWYRQLPEEGLKFMVYLQKENIIDESGMPKERFSAEFPKEGPSILRIQQVVRGDSAAYFCASSPMGHDLYTDTQYFGPGTRLTVL.

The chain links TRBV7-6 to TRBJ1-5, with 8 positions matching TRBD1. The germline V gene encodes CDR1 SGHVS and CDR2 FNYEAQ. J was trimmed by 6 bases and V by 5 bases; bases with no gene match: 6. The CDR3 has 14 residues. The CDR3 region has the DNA TGTGCCAGCAGCGCAGGGGGCAACGGTCAGCCCCAGCATTTT. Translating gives CASSAGGNGQPQHF.

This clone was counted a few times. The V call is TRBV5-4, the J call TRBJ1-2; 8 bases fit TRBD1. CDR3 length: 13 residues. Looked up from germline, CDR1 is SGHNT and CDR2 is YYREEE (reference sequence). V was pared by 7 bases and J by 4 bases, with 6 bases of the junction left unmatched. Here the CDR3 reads CASGDRTLYGYTF. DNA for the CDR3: TGTGCCAGCGGGGACAGGACCCTCTATGGCTACACCTTC.

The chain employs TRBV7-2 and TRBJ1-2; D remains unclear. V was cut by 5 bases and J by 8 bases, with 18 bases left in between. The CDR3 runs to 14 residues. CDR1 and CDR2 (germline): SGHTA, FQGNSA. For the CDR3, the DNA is TGTGCCAGCAGCCAAGGGCGGAGGGCTCAGGGCTACACCTTC. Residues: CASSQGRRAQGYTF.

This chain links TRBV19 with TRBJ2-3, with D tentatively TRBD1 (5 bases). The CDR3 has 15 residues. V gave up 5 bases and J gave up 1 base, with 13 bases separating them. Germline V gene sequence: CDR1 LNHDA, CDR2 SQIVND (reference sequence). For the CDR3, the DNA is TGTGCCAGTAGTGGCAGGGCTTGGGGCACAGATACGCAGTATTTT. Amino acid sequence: CASSGRAWGTDTQYF.

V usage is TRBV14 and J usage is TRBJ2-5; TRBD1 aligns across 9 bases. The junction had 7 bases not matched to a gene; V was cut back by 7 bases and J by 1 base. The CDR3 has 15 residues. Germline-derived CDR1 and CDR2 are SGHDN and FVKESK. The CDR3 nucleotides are TGTGCCAGCACCCGAGGACAGGGGATCCAAGAGACCCAGTACTTC. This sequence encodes CASTRGQGIQETQYF.

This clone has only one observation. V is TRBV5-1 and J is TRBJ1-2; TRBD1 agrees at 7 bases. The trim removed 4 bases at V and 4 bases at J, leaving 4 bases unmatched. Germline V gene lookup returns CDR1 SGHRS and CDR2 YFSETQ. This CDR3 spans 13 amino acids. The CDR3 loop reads CASSEQGGYGYTF. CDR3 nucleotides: TGCGCCAGCAGCGAGCAGGGGGGCTATGGCTACACCTTC.

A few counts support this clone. CDR3 protein: CASSQDGGVQPQHF. The CDR3 region has the DNA TGCGCCAGCAGCCAAGATGGAGGGGTGCAGCCCCAGCATTTT. The V call is TRBV4-3, the J call TRBJ1-5; a possible D gene is TRBD1 (5 bases). The CDR3 consists of 14 residues. The germline gives CDR1 LGHNA, CDR2 YSLEER. Trimming stripped 0 bases from V and 7 bases from J, with 10 bases between.

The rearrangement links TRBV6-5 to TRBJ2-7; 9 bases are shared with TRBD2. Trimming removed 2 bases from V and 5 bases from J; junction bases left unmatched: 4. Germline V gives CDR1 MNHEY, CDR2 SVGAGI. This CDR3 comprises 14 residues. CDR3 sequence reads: CASSYASGNHEQYF. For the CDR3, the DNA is TGTGCCAGCAGTTACGCTAGCGGGAACCACGAGCAGTACTTC.